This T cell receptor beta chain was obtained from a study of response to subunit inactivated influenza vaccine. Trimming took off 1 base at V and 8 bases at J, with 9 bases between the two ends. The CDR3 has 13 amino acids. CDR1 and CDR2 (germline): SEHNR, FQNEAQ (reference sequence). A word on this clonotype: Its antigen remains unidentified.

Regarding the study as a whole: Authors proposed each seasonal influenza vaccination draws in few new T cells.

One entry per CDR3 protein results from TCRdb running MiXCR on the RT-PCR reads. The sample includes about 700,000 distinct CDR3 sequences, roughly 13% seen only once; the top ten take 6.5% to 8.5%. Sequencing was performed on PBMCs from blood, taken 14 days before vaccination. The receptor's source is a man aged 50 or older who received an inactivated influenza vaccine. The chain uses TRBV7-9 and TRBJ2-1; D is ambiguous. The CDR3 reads CASSLVGSHEQFF. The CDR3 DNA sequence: TGTGCCAGCAGCTTAGTGGGAAGCCATGAGCAGTTCTTC.